What follows are 30 T cell receptor beta chains derived from one specimen sequenced in a study of blood T cell repertoires in COVID-19. Profiling relied on immunoSEQ multiplex PCR, and the TCRdb table lists in-frame clones only, not all of them. This table holds about 130,000 clones, about four fifths found once. Sequencing was performed on peripheral blood. These receptors were obtained from a human donor in a cohort sampled during active COVID-19.

The chain is built from TRBV15 and TRBJ2-2; possibly TRBD1 for D (5 bases). This CDR3 is 16 amino acids long. The V end was cut by 0 bases, the J end by 6 bases, with 14 bases between. The V gene's germline CDR1 is LNHNV and CDR2 YYDKDF (reference sequence). CDR3 in amino acids: CATSRDQGLGPGELFF. The CDR3 nucleotides are TGTGCCACCAGCAGAGATCAGGGCTTAGGCCCCGGGGAGCTGTTTTTT.

The chain has TRBV5-1 and TRBJ2-1; 7 bases agree with TRBD2. CDR1 and CDR2 (germline): SGHRS, YFSETQ. The ends lost 0 bases at V and 5 bases at J; junction bases unmatched: 11. The CDR3 runs to 17 residues. This CDR3 reads CASSLAGFGAGDNEQFF. In nucleotides, the CDR3 is TGCGCCAGCAGCTTGGCCGGGTTTGGGGCGGGGGACAATGAGCAGTTCTTC.

The chain joins TRBV18 to TRBJ2-7; no firm D call. The CDR3 has 13 residues. The germline gives CDR1 KGHSH, CDR2 LQKENI. The V end was cut by 6 bases, the J end by 1 base, with 10 bases between. The CDR3 DNA sequence: TGTGCCAGCTCGCCTCCGGGTTCCTACGAGCAGTACTTC. It translates to CASSPPGSYEQYF.

Here the CDR3 DNA reads TGTGCCAGCAGCACGGGACTGCTACAGCCCCAGCATTTT. Translation: CASSTGLLQPQHF. The V and J genes are TRBV2 and TRBJ1-5; possibly TRBD1 for D (5 bases). This CDR3 contains 13 residues. The V end lost 6 bases, the J end lost 7 bases, and 13 bases lay between the germline ends. In germline, CDR1 is SNHLY, CDR2 FYNNEI. The full variable domain, in which reference TRBV2 and TRBJ1-5 provide the parts outside the CDR3, is EPEVTQTPSHQVTQMGQEVILRCVPISNHLYFYWYRQILGQKVEFLVSFYNNEISEKSEIFDDQFSVERPDGSNFTLKIRSTKLEDSAMYFCASSTGLLQPQHFGDGTRLSIL.

The rearrangement joins TRBV5-1 to TRBJ1-2, with D perhaps TRBD1 (5 bases). The CDR3 contains 14 residues. Per the germline V gene, CDR1 is SGHRS and CDR2 is YFSETQ. Trimming removed 4 bases from V and 5 bases from J, with 15 bases in between. The CDR3 reads CASSELQEGYGYTF. The CDR3 DNA reads TGCGCCAGCAGCGAACTACAGGAGGGGTATGGCTACACCTTC.

This chain uses TRBV7-2 with TRBJ1-2; 7 nucleotides match TRBD1. Germline-derived CDR1 and CDR2 are SGHTA and FQGNSA. The length of the CDR3 is 18 residues. J gave up 0 bases and V 2 bases, and 12 bases lay outside the gene matches. The CDR3 is CASSLLEGQIRTNYGYTF. The CDR3 DNA follows: TGTGCCAGCAGCTTATTGGAGGGACAGATAAGAACTAACTATGGCTACACCTTC.

This clone was seen just once. The chain has TRBV5-1 and TRBJ1-2; D may be TRBD1 (5 bases). Germline CDR1 reads SGHRS; CDR2 reads YFSETQ. The CDR3 runs 13 residues. The V end lost 4 bases, the J end lost 6 bases, and 13 bases lay between the germline ends. CDR3 amino acids: CASSTGSRDGYTF. As DNA, the CDR3 is TGCGCCAGCAGCACAGGATCCCGGGATGGCTACACCTTC.

The rearrangement links TRBV6-4 to TRBJ1-1, with D possibly being TRBD1 (5 bases). CDR3 size: 13 residues. Per the germline V gene, CDR1 is MRHNA and CDR2 is SNTAGT. Deletions cut 6 bases from V and 3 bases from J, with 11 bases between. The CDR3 bases are TGTGCCAGCAGCTTACAGGCGCACACTGAAGCTTTCTTT. It is translated as CASSLQAHTEAFF.

The J gene is TRBJ2-1, the V gene TRBV20-1; 8 positions agree with TRBD2. The germline gives CDR1 DFQATT, CDR2 SNEGSKA (reference sequence). J was trimmed by 2 bases and V by 6 bases; bases with no gene match: 6. CDR3 size: 14 residues. CDR3 amino acids: CSASSGATYNEQFF. The CDR3 DNA reads as TGCAGTGCGAGTAGCGGGGCTACCTACAATGAGCAGTTCTTC.

This chain connects TRBV14 to TRBJ2-7; 9 positions match TRBD1. In germline, CDR1 is SGHDN, CDR2 FVKESK. This CDR3 contains 15 residues. V was pared by 1 base and J by 6 bases, with 7 bases of the junction left unmatched. CDR3 in amino acids: CASSQGRGQGREQYF. Here the CDR3 DNA reads TGTGCCAGCAGCCAAGGGAGAGGACAGGGGCGCGAGCAGTACTTC.

The J gene is TRBJ1-2, the V gene TRBV6-5; TRBD1 matches 8 bases. Germline V gene lookup returns CDR1 MNHEY and CDR2 SVGAGI. Losses at the gene ends were 7 bases for V and 0 bases for J; bases not matched to a gene: 7. The CDR3 runs 15 residues. The CDR3 sequence: CASTRQGYSNYGYTF. Written as DNA, the CDR3 is TGTGCCAGCACCCGACAGGGGTATTCTAACTATGGCTACACCTTC.

V and J are TRBV12-5 and TRBJ2-1, with 11 bases that match TRBD2. Germline-derived CDR1 and CDR2 are LGHNT and FRNRAP. CDR3 length equals 16 residues. V trimming: 0 bases; J trimming: 9 bases; junction bases outside the gene matches: 7. In DNA, the CDR3 is TGTGCTAGTGGTTTGGTCGGGCTAGCGGGGGGAGCTGAGCAGTTCTTC. Its translation is CASGLVGLAGGAEQFF. Full variable domain (remainder filled in from reference TRBV12-5 and TRBJ2-1): DARVTQTPRHKVTEMGQEVTMRCQPILGHNTVFWYRQTMMQGLELLAYFRNRAPLDDSGMPKDRFSAEMPDATLATLKIQPSEPRDSAVYFCASGLVGLAGGAEQFFGPGTRLTVL.

This clone was seen more than once but under ten times. V and J are TRBV5-6 and TRBJ2-7, with D maybe TRBD1 (5 bases). Germline assignment: CDR1 SGHDT and CDR2 YYEEEE. Trimming removed 0 bases at V and 3 bases at J, with 10 bases between. This CDR3 has 14 amino acids. The CDR3 spells CASSLGGDFYEQYF. CDR3 in DNA: TGTGCCAGCAGCTTGGGGGGCGATTTCTACGAGCAGTACTTC.

The V and J genes are TRBV7-6 and TRBJ2-7, with 8 bases identical to TRBD2. Germline lookup yields CDR1 SGHVS and CDR2 FNYEAQ. J gave up 5 bases and V 3 bases, and 3 bases lay outside the gene matches. The CDR3 extends over 13 amino acids. This CDR3 is CASSFYGGDEQYF. CDR3 in DNA: TGTGCCAGCAGCTTTTACGGGGGGGACGAGCAGTACTTC.

The chain joins TRBV7-8 to TRBJ2-1, with 9 bases that match TRBD1. The CDR3 spans 15 residues. CDR1 SGHVS and CDR2 FQNEAQ come from the germline V gene. V dropped 5 bases and J dropped 2; count of bases not matched to a gene: 4. In nucleotides, the CDR3 is TGTGCCAGCAGCCGAGGACAGGGGCCCTACAATGAGCAGTTCTTC. Translated: CASSRGQGPYNEQFF.

The chain is built from TRBV7-3 and TRBJ2-7, with 8 bases matching TRBD2. The germline CDR1 and CDR2 sequences are SGHTA and FQGTGA. The ends lost 5 bases at V and 0 bases at J; junction bases unmatched: 6. This CDR3 has 15 amino acids. The DNA of the CDR3 is TGTGCCAGCAGCCCGACTAGCGCCTCCTCCTACGAGCAGTACTTC. Amino acid sequence: CASSPTSASSYEQYF.

The gene calls are TRBV30 and TRBJ2-2, with TRBD1 as a possible D gene (6 bases). There are 13 residues in the CDR3. Germline loops: CDR1 GTSNPN, CDR2 SVGIG (reference sequence). The V and J ends lost 5 bases and 6 bases respectively, with 13 bases between them. The CDR3 spells CAWDRNGAGELFF. The CDR3 DNA sequence: TGTGCCTGGGACAGGAATGGAGCCGGGGAGCTGTTTTTT.

The CDR3 is CATSRLTGHPFF. CDR3 DNA sequence: TGTGCCACCAGCAGATTAACGGGACACCCGTTTTTT. The V gene is TRBV15, the J gene TRBJ1-4; TRBD1 is a possible D gene (6 bases). V lost 2 bases to trimming and J lost 16 bases, with 14 bases between them. The CDR3 spans 12 residues. Germline CDR1 reads LNHNV; CDR2 reads YYDKDF (reference sequence).

V is TRBV6-6 and J is TRBJ1-2; D might be TRBD1 (5 bases). This CDR3 is 14 amino acids long. The germline V gene encodes CDR1 MNHNY and CDR2 SVGAGI (reference sequence). Trimming removed 7 bases from V and 1 base from J, with 13 bases in between. The chain's CDR3 is CASTEQEINYGYTF. The DNA for the CDR3 is TGTGCCAGCACGGAACAGGAGATTAACTATGGCTACACCTTC.

The chain carries TRBV6-1 and TRBJ1-2, with TRBD1 identical over 7 bases. Germline assignment: CDR1 MNHNS and CDR2 SASEGT. Unmatched junction bases numbered 11, after V lost 1 base and J lost 9 bases. The CDR3 loop spans 15 amino acids. CDR3 in DNA: TGTGCCAGCAGTGAAGGTATAGGAGGGGGCGAGAGCTACACCTTC. Translation: CASSEGIGGGESYTF.

This clone was counted many times. The chain has TRBV27 and TRBJ2-1; TRBD1 matches at 8 bases. Germline trimming cut 2 bases from V and 3 bases from J; bases unmatched to any gene: 6. The CDR3 is made up of 16 amino acids. Per the germline V gene, CDR1 is MNHEY and CDR2 is SMNVEV (reference sequence). The CDR3 spells CASSLRSQGVYNEQFF. The CDR3 DNA reads as TGTGCCAGCAGTTTAAGGTCACAGGGGGTCTACAATGAGCAGTTCTTC.

V usage is TRBV11-3 and J usage is TRBJ2-3; 9 bases fit TRBD1. With 4 bases clipped from V and 2 bases from J, the junction kept 4 bases outside the gene matches. The CDR3 sequence is 15 residues long. From germline, CDR1 is SGHNT and CDR2 YENEEA. The CDR3 nucleotides are TGTGCCAGCAGCTCCCGGACAGGGGACACAGATACGCAGTATTTT. Translating it yields CASSSRTGDTDTQYF. The full variable domain, its missing parts supplied by reference TRBV11-3 and TRBJ2-3, is EAGVVQSPRYKIIEKKQPVAFWCNPISGHNTLYWYLQNLGQGPELLIRYENEEAVDDSQLPKDRFSAERLKGVDSTLKIQPAELGDSAVYLCASSSRTGDTDTQYFGPGTRLTVL.

This clone was detected once. V usage is TRBV5-1 and J usage is TRBJ1-4; 7 nucleotides agree with TRBD1. The germline V gene encodes CDR1 SGHRS and CDR2 YFSETQ. This CDR3 is 16 amino acids long. The V and J ends lost 0 bases and 7 bases, in that order; junction bases with no gene match: 9. CDR3 amino acids: CASSLAQTGTAEKLFF. The DNA for the CDR3 is TGCGCCAGCAGCTTGGCCCAGACAGGGACGGCTGAAAAACTGTTTTTT.

V usage is TRBV3-1 (or the pseudogene TRBV3-2) and J usage is TRBJ2-7; 9 bases are a match to TRBD2. V trimming: 4 bases; J trimming: 4 bases; junction bases outside the gene matches: 11. The CDR3 totals 16 residues. The germline V gene has CDR1 LGHDT and CDR2 YNNKEL (reference sequence). CDR3 sequence (DNA): TGTGCCAGCAGCCTTCGCGGGAGGGGGCTGATATACGAGCAGTACTTC. Its protein product is CASSLRGRGLIYEQYF.

The chain carries TRBV3-1 (or the pseudogene TRBV3-2) and TRBJ1-3; the D is unclear. The CDR3 has 15 amino acids. Germline V gene sequence: CDR1 LGHDT, CDR2 YNNKEL (reference sequence). The V and J ends lost 4 bases and 0 bases respectively, with 10 bases between them. The CDR3 region has the DNA TGTGCCAGCAGCCTGGGCAGCCACTCTGGAAACACCATATATTTT. Its translation is CASSLGSHSGNTIYF.

J is TRBJ1-1 and V is TRBV18; no definite D call. Germline assignment: CDR1 KGHSH and CDR2 LQKENI. Trimming took off 1 base at V and 5 bases at J, with 8 bases between the two ends. This CDR3 region has 13 residues. The CDR3 DNA is TGTGCCAGCTCACCACGTCCGGGGACTGAAGCTTTCTTT. Protein sequence: CASSPRPGTEAFF.

J is TRBJ1-1 and V is TRBV7-8, with D tentatively TRBD1 (5 bases). This CDR3 has 12 residues. Per the germline V gene, CDR1 is SGHVS and CDR2 is FQNEAQ. Trimming removed 4 bases at V and 4 bases at J, with 7 bases between. The CDR3 here is CASSWGGTEAFF. The CDR3 region has the DNA TGTGCCAGCAGCTGGGGGGGCACTGAAGCTTTCTTT.

This clone came up once. CDR3 in amino acids: CASSSHRGLYNEQFF. In DNA, the CDR3 is TGTGCCAGCAGCTCACACAGGGGGCTGTACAATGAGCAGTTCTTC. The V call is TRBV7-2, the J call TRBJ2-1; 9 bases line up with TRBD1. CDR1 and CDR2 (germline): SGHTA, FQGNSA. This CDR3 region has 15 residues. The V segment lost 4 bases and the J segment 4 bases; nucleotides outside the gene matches: 5.

J is TRBJ2-7 and V is TRBV5-4; D unresolved. Germline assignment: CDR1 SGHNT and CDR2 YYREEE (reference sequence). V was trimmed by 2 bases and J by 0 bases, leaving 9 bases between them. This CDR3 spans 14 amino acids. Written as DNA, the CDR3 is TGTGCCAGCAGCTTTGACATTAGCTCCTACGAGCAGTACTTC. Translating gives CASSFDISSYEQYF. The variable domain in full, completed from reference TRBV5-4 and TRBJ2-7, reads ETGVTQSPTHLIKTRGQQVTLRCSSQSGHNTVSWYQQALGQGPQFIFQYYREEENGRGNFPPRFSGLQFPNYSSELNVNALELDDSALYLCASSFDISSYEQYFGPGTRLTVT.

This rearrangement joins TRBV30 to TRBJ1-5; D unclear. The germline V and J ends were trimmed by 0 bases and 0 bases, with 6 bases remaining between them. This CDR3 spans 14 amino acids. Germline V gives CDR1 GTSNPN, CDR2 SVGIG (reference sequence). CDR3 in DNA: TGTGCCTGGAGTGTACGCAGTAGCAATCAGCCCCAGCATTTT. Translated, it gives CAWSVRSSNQPQHF.